This TCR beta chain emerged from a study of shared clonotypes between healthy human individuals. Study details: Donors, aged 18 to 49, were two women and three men. Notes on the study in general: All-four-donor shared clonotypes had higher generation probabilities than non-shared clonotypes did. Although depth was large, rarefaction showed that sequencing of the sorted subsets was incomplete. The study drew on few donors, limiting represented genetic and exposure-history diversity.

The repertoire was sequenced with immunoSEQ multiplex PCR; TCRdb's copy has only in-frame clones and lacks some. Among about 2.1 million clones listed, about 94% were seen once. As concerns this clone: The antigen is not known.

It was CD45RO-negative cells, positively selected for CCR7, that made up naive CD8 cells, with terminally differentiated effector memory CD45RA+ cells excluded. Germline CDR1 LGHNA, CDR2 YNFKEQ. The CDR3 consists of 14 residues. Trimming took 1 base from V and 5 from J, leaving 12 bases between them. The chain has TRBV4-2 and TRBJ2-7; D ambiguous. Sequencing was done on a sample of naive CD8+ T cells from PBMCs. The sequence derives from a man between 18 and 35 years old in good health. Some clones in this sample may be carry-over from other donors' samples. The CDR3 nucleotides read TGTGCCAGCAGCCAAGTCAGGCAGGTCCACGAGCAGTACTTC. It codes for CASSQVRQVHEQYF.